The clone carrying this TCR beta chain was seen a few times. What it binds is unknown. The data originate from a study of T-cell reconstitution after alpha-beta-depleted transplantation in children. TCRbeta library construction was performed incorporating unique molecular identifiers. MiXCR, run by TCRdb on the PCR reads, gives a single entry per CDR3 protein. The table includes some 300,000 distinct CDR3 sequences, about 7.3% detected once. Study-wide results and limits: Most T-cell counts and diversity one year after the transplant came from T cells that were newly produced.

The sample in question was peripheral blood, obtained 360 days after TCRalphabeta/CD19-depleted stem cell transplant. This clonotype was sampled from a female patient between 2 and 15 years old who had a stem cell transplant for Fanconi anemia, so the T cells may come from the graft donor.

The CDR3 is CASSEQLAGNSYEQYF. CDR3 coding DNA: TGTGCCAGCAGTGAGCAACTAGCGGGAAACTCCTACGAGCAGTACTTC. This chain uses TRBV25-1 with TRBJ2-7; TRBD2 matches 10 bases. Per germline, CDR1 MGHDK and CDR2 SYGVNS. The CDR3 is 16 residues long. V lost 3 bases, J lost 0 bases, and 5 bases stayed unmatched.